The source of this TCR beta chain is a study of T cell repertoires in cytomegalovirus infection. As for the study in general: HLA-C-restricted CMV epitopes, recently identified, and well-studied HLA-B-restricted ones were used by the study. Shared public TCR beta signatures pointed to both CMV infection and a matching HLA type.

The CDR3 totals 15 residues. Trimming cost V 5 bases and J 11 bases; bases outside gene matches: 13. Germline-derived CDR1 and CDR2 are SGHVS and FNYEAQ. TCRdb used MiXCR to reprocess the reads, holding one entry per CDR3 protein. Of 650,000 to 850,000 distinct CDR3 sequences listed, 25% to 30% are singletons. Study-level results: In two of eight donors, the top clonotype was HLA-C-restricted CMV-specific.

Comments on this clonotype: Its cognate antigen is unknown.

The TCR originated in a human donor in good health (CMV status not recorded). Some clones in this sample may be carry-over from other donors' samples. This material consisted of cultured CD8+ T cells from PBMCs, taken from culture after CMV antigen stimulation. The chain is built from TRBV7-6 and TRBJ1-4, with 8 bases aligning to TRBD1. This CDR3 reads CASSEGFRGPEKLFF. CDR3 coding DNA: TGTGCCAGCAGCGAGGGTTTCAGGGGGCCAGAGAAACTGTTTTTT.